Listed below are T cell receptor beta chains from one sample, sequenced in a study of T cell repertoires in cytomegalovirus infection. TCRdb independently ran MiXCR on the reads; one entry per CDR3 protein. The table lists roughly 68,000 distinct CDR3 sequences, 20% of them singletons. Their antigens are not known. The starting material was CD8+ T cells from cultured PBMCs, obtained from culture after CMV antigen stimulation. The receptors here all came from a human donor in good health (CMV status not recorded). Some clones in this sample may be carry-over from other donors' samples. Each CDR3 is given with its conserved first and last residue. The order of the fields is J gene, V gene, D gene, clone size, CDR3 DNA, CDR3 protein. A D gene is named only where the DNA matches it firmly. Only some rows state a clone size, as once, few, many or a class for expanded clones.

j_gene: TRBJ2-7
v_gene: TRBV12-3/TRBV12-4
d_gene: .
abundance: .
CDR3nt: TGTGCCAGCCTATTTGAGGACCAGGGGATCTACGAGCAGTACTTC
CDR3aa: CASLFEDQGIYEQYF

j_gene: TRBJ1-5
v_gene: TRBV7-9
d_gene: .
abundance: few
CDR3nt: TGTGCCAGCAGCGGCGGGGGGGGTGATGGCAATCAGCCCCAGCATTTT
CDR3aa: CASSGGGGDGNQPQHF

j_gene: TRBJ2-3
v_gene: TRBV7-2
d_gene: TRBD2
abundance: .
CDR3nt: TGTGCCAGCAGCTTAGCGCCAGCGGGGGGCTACAGCACAGATACGCAGTATTTT
CDR3aa: CASSLAPAGGYSTDTQYF

j_gene: TRBJ2-1
v_gene: TRBV12-3/TRBV12-4
d_gene: TRBD2
abundance: few
CDR3nt: TGTGCCAGCAGTCCGCGGGGGGGCGGCTACAATGAGCAGTTCTTC
CDR3aa: CASSPRGGGYNEQFF

j_gene: TRBJ1-2
v_gene: TRBV7-2
d_gene: TRBD1
abundance: .
CDR3nt: TGTGCCAGCAGCCTCCGGGACAGCTATGGCTACACCTTC
CDR3aa: CASSLRDSYGYTF

j_gene: TRBJ2-6
v_gene: TRBV12-3/TRBV12-4
d_gene: .
abundance: .
CDR3nt: TGTGCCAGCACCGATCCTAGCCAGCTAGCTGGGGCCAACGTCCTGACTTTC
CDR3aa: CASTDPSQLAGANVLTF

j_gene: TRBJ1-2
v_gene: TRBV5-5
d_gene: TRBD1
abundance: .
CDR3nt: TGTGCCAGCAGCTTAAGGGGGACAGGGGTTCGAGATGGCTACACCTTC
CDR3aa: CASSLRGTGVRDGYTF

j_gene: TRBJ2-3
v_gene: TRBV7-2
d_gene: .
abundance: few
CDR3nt: TGTGCCAGCAGCCCGAACAGGGCAGATACGCAGTATTTT
CDR3aa: CASSPNRADTQYF

j_gene: TRBJ2-3
v_gene: TRBV27
d_gene: TRBD2
abundance: few
CDR3nt: TGTGCCAGCAGTACCTCCTGGACTAGCGGGGGGGCGGAGCGCGCAGATACGCAGTATTTT
CDR3aa: CASSTSWTSGGAERADTQYF

j_gene: TRBJ1-6
v_gene: TRBV7-9
d_gene: .
abundance: .
CDR3nt: TGTGCCAGCAGCTATTCACCCCTCCACTTT
CDR3aa: CASSYSPLHF

j_gene: TRBJ2-1
v_gene: TRBV7-8
d_gene: TRBD2
abundance: .
CDR3nt: TGTGCCAGCAGCTCGTTAGCGGGGGGCTACAATGAGCAGTTCTTC
CDR3aa: CASSSLAGGYNEQFF

j_gene: TRBJ1-1
v_gene: TRBV19
d_gene: .
abundance: .
CDR3nt: TGTGCCAGTAAGTACTTCTCAGGACAGCCCTACACTGAAGCTTTCTTT
CDR3aa: CASKYFSGQPYTEAFF

j_gene: TRBJ2-3
v_gene: TRBV12-3/TRBV12-4
d_gene: .
abundance: .
CDR3nt: TGTGCCAGCAGTTTAGCGCGTTTAAGGCGGGAAGATACGCAGTATTTT
CDR3aa: CASSLARLRREDTQYF

j_gene: TRBJ2-1
v_gene: TRBV24-1
d_gene: TRBD2
abundance: .
CDR3nt: TGTGCCACCAGTGCCAGACTAGCGGGGGACAAGGATGAGCAGTTCTTC
CDR3aa: CATSARLAGDKDEQFF

j_gene: TRBJ1-1
v_gene: TRBV19
d_gene: .
abundance: few
CDR3nt: TGTGCCAGTACCACCGGGACCACGGTTACTGAAGCTTTCTTT
CDR3aa: CASTTGTTVTEAFF

j_gene: TRBJ2-1
v_gene: TRBV28
d_gene: TRBD2
abundance: many
CDR3nt: TGTGCCAGCAGTTCCGAACTAGCGGGGGTTTCCGATGAGCAGTTCTTC
CDR3aa: CASSSELAGVSDEQFF

j_gene: TRBJ1-1
v_gene: TRBV9
d_gene: .
abundance: .
CDR3nt: TGTGCCAGCAGCGTAGGTGTAATGAACACTGAAGCTTTCTTT
CDR3aa: CASSVGVMNTEAFF

j_gene: TRBJ2-3
v_gene: TRBV6-5
d_gene: .
abundance: few
CDR3nt: TGTGCCAGCAGTTACAGCCGGGTCACAGATACGCAGTATTTT
CDR3aa: CASSYSRVTDTQYF

j_gene: TRBJ2-4
v_gene: TRBV2
d_gene: .
abundance: few
CDR3nt: TGTGCCAGGGCACAGGGAAGGGGCTATGGCATTCAGTACTTC
CDR3aa: CARAQGRGYGIQYF

j_gene: TRBJ2-7
v_gene: TRBV29-1
d_gene: TRBD1
abundance: .
CDR3nt: TGCAGCGTCCGATGGGACAGTATCTCCTACGAGCAGTACTTC
CDR3aa: CSVRWDSISYEQYF

j_gene: TRBJ2-1
v_gene: TRBV6-2/TRBV6-3
d_gene: TRBD2
abundance: few
CDR3nt: TGTGCCAGCAGTGATCTCCAGCGGGGGGGCCCATACAATGAGCAGTTCTTC
CDR3aa: CASSDLQRGGPYNEQFF

j_gene: TRBJ2-7
v_gene: TRBV7-6
d_gene: .
abundance: .
CDR3nt: TGTGCCAGCAGCTCTGAGACAGCTTTGCACGAGCAGTACTTC
CDR3aa: CASSSETALHEQYF

j_gene: TRBJ1-2
v_gene: TRBV11-2
d_gene: .
abundance: few
CDR3nt: TGTGCCAGCAGCTTAGAGTTCAGGTTGGGCTATGGCTACACCTTC
CDR3aa: CASSLEFRLGYGYTF

j_gene: TRBJ1-5
v_gene: TRBV6-1
d_gene: .
abundance: few
CDR3nt: TGTGCCAGCAGTACCCCCGGAGGACGACAGCCCCAGCATTTT
CDR3aa: CASSTPGGRQPQHF

j_gene: TRBJ1-1
v_gene: TRBV7-9
d_gene: TRBD1
abundance: few
CDR3nt: TGTGCCAGCAGCTTCGACAGGGGTCGAAACACTGAAGCTTTCTTT
CDR3aa: CASSFDRGRNTEAFF

j_gene: TRBJ1-1
v_gene: TRBV7-2
d_gene: .
abundance: .
CDR3nt: TGTGCCAGCAGCTTAGTTGCAGATATGAACACTGAAGCTTTCTTT
CDR3aa: CASSLVADMNTEAFF

j_gene: TRBJ1-4
v_gene: TRBV4-1
d_gene: .
abundance: .
CDR3nt: TGCGCCAGCAGCCGAAAAGAAGATAGTGTTAATGAAAAACTGTTTTTT
CDR3aa: CASSRKEDSVNEKLFF